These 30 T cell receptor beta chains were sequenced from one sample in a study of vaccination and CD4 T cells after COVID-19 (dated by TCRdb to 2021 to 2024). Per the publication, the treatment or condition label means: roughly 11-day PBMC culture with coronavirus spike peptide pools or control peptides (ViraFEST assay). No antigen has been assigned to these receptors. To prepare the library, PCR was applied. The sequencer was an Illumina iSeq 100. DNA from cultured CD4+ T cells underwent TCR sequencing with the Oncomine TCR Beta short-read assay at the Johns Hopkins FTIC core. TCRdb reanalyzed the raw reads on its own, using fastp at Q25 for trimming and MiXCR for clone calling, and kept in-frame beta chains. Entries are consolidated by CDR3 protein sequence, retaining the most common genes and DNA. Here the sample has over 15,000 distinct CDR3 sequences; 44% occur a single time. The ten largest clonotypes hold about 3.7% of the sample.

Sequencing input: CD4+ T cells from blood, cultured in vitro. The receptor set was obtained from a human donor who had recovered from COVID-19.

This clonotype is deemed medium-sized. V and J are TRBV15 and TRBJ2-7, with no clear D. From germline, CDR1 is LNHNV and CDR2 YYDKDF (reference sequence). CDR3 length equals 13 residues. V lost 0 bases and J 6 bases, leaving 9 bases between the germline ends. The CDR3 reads CATSRDIVREQYF. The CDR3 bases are TGTGCCACCAGCAGAGACATTGTACGCGAGCAGTACTTC. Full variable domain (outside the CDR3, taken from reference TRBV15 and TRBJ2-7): DAMVIQNPRYQVTQFGKPVTLSCSQTLNHNVMYWYQQKSSQAPKLLFHYYDKDFNNEADTPDNFQSRRPNTSFCFLDIRSPGLGDTAMYLCATSRDIVREQYFGPGTRLTVT.

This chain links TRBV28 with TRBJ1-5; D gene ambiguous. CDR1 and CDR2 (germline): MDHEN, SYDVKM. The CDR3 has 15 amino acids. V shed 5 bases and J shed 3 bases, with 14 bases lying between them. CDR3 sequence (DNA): TGTGCCAGCAGTACCTTCGGCAAGGACAATCAGCCCCAGCATTTT. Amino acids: CASSTFGKDNQPQHF.

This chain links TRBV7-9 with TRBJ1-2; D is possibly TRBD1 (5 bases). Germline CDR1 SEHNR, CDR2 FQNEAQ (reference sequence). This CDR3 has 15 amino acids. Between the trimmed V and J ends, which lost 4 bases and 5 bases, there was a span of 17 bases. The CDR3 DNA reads TGTGCCAGCAGCTCGGCGACAGCTACAGTATATGGCTACACCTTC. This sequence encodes CASSSATATVYGYTF. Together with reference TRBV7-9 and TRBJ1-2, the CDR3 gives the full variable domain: DTGVSQNPRHKITKRGQNVTFRCDPISEHNRLYWYRQTLGQGPEFLTYFQNEAQLEKSRLLSDRFSAERPKGSFSTLEIQRTEQGDSAMYLCASSSATATVYGYTFGSGTRLTVV.

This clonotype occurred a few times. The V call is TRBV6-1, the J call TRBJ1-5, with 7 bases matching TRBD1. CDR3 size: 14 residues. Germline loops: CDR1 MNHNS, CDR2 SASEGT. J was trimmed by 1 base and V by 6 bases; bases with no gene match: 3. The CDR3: CASRGGQSNQPQHF. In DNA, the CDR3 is TGTGCCAGCAGGGGGGGACAGAGCAATCAGCCCCAGCATTTT.

The CDR3 bases are TGTGCCATCAGTGAGGGACAGAACTATGGCTACACCTTC. Translating gives CAISEGQNYGYTF. The genes are TRBV10-3 and TRBJ1-2; possibly TRBD1 for D (6 bases). Germline-derived CDR1 and CDR2 are ENHRY and SYGVKD. Deletions cut 2 bases from V and 2 bases from J, with 6 bases between. There are 13 residues in the CDR3.

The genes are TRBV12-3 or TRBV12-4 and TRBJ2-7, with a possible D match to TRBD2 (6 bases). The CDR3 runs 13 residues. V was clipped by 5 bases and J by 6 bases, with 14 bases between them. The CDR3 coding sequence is TGTGCCAGCAGTCTCCTCGGGGGTGGCGAGCAGTACTTC. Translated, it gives CASSLLGGGEQYF.

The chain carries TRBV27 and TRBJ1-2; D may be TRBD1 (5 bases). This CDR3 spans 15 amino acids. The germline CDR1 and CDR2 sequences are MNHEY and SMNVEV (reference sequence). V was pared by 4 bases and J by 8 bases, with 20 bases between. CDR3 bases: TGTGCCAGCAGTTCCTCCGCCCAGGGCCGTCGGGGCTACACCTTC. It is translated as CASSSSAQGRRGYTF.

In DNA form, the CDR3 reads TGTGCCAGCAGCTTGTTCACGCGCCGGACCCTTAATGAGCAGTTCTTC. Translated, it gives CASSLFTRRTLNEQFF. The chain carries TRBV5-4 and TRBJ2-1; D gene uncertain. This CDR3 is 16 amino acids long. The V and J ends lost 1 base and 7 bases respectively, with 18 bases between them. Germline V CDR1 and CDR2: SGHNT, YYREEE (reference sequence).

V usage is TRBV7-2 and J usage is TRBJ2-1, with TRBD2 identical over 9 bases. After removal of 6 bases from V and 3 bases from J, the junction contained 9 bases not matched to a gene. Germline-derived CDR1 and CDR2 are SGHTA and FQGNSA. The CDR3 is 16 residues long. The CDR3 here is CASSSRPSGNYNEQFF. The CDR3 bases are TGTGCCAGCAGTTCCCGGCCTAGCGGGAACTACAATGAGCAGTTCTTC.

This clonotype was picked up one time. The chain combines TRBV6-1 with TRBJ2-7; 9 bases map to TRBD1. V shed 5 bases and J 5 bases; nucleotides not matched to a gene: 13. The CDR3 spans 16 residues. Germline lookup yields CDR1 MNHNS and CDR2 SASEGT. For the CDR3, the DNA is TGTGCCAGCAGTCGATCACCGGGACAGGGTTCCCACGAGCAGTACTTC. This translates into CASSRSPGQGSHEQYF.

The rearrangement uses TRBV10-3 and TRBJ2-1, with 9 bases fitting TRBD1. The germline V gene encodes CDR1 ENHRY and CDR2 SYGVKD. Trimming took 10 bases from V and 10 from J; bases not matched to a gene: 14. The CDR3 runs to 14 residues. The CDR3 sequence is CATDPGQGIREQFF. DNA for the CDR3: TGTGCCACCGATCCGGGACAGGGAATCCGGGAGCAGTTCTTC.

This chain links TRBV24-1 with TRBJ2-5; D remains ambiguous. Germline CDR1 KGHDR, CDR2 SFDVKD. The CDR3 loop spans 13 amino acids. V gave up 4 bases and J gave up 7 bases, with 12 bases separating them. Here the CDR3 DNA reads TGTGCCACCAGTGACCACTTTTGGGGGACCCAGTACTTC. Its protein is CATSDHFWGTQYF.

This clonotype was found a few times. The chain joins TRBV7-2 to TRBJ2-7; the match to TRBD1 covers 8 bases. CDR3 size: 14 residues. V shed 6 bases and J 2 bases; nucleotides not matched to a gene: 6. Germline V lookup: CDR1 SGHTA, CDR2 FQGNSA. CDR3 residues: CASSLGQAAYEQYF. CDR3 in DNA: TGTGCCAGCAGTTTGGGACAGGCCGCCTACGAGCAGTACTTC.

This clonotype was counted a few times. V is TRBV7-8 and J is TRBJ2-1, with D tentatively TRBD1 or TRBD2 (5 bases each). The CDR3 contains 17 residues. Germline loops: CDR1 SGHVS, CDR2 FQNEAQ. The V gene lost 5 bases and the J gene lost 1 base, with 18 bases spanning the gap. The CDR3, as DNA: TGTGCCAGCAGCCTTTTAGTGGTGTGGGGGTCCTACAATGAGCAGTTCTTC. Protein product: CASSLLVVWGSYNEQFF.

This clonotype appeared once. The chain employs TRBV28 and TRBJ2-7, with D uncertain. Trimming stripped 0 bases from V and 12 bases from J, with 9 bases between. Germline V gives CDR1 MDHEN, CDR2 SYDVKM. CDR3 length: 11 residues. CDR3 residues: CASSLWPYAYF. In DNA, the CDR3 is TGTGCCAGCAGTTTATGGCCGTACGCGTACTTC.

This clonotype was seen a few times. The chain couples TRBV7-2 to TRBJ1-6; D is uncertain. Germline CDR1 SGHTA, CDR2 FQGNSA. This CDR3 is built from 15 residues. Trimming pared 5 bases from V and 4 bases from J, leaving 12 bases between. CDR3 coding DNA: TGTGCCAGCAGCCCCTCAAGGTTTTATAATTCACCCCTCCACTTT. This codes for CASSPSRFYNSPLHF.

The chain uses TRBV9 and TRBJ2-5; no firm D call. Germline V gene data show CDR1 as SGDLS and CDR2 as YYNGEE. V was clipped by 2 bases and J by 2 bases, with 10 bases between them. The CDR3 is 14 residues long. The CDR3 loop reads CASSVRGEQETQYF. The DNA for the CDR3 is TGTGCCAGCAGCGTGCGAGGAGAGCAAGAGACCCAGTACTTC.

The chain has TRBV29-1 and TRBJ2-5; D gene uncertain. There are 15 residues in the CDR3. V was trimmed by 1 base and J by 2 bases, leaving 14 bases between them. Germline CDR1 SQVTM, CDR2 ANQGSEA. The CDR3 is CSVEVFLSEQETQYF. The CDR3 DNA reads TGCAGCGTTGAAGTTTTTTTGTCAGAACAAGAGACCCAGTACTTC.

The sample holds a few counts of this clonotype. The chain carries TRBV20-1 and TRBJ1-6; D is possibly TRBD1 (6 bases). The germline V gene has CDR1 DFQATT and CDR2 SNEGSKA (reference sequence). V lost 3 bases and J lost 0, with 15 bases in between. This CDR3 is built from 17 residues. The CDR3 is CSARAGALSSYNSPLHF. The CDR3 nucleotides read TGCAGTGCTAGGGCAGGGGCGCTTAGCTCCTATAATTCACCCCTCCACTTT.

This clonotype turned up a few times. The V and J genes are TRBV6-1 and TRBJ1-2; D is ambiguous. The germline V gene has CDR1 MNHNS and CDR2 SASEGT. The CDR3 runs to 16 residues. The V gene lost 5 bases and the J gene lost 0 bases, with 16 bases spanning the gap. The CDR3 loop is CASSRTATNANYGYTF. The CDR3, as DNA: TGTGCCAGCAGTCGAACCGCCACAAATGCTAACTATGGCTACACCTTC.

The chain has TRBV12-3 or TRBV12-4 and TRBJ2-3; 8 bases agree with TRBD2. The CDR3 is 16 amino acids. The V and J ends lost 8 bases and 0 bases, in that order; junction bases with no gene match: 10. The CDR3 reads CASGTGASGSTDTQYF. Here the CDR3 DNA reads TGTGCCAGCGGGACTGGGGCTAGCGGGAGCACAGATACGCAGTATTTT.

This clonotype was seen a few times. This CDR3 is CASKQSGLVYEQYF. The CDR3 DNA follows: TGTGCCAGCAAACAAAGCGGGCTGGTTTACGAGCAGTACTTC. This chain joins TRBV2 and TRBJ2-7, with D possibly TRBD2 on 6 matching bases. Germline V gene data show CDR1 as SNHLY and CDR2 as FYNNEI. V was shortened by 7 bases and J by 4 bases, with 17 bases between the two germline ends. The CDR3 is 14 residues long.

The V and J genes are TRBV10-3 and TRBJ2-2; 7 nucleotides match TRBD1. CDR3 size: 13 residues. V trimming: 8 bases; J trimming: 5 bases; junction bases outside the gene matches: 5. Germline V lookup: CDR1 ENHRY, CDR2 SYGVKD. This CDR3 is CAIEQGFTGELFF. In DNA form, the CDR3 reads TGTGCCATCGAACAGGGGTTTACCGGGGAGCTGTTTTTT.

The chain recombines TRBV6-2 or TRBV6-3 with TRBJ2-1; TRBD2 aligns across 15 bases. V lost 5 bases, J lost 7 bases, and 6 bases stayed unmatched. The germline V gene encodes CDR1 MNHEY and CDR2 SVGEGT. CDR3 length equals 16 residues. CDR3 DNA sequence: TGTGCCAGCAGTACCTGGACTAGCGGGAGGGTGAATGAGCAGTTCTTC. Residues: CASSTWTSGRVNEQFF.

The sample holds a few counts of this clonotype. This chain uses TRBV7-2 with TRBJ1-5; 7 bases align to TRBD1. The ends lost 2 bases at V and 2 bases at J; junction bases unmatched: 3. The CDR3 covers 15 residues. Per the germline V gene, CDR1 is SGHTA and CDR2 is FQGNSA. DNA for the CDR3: TGTGCCAGCAGCTTACCAGGGGGGCGCAATCAGCCCCAGCATTTT. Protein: CASSLPGGRNQPQHF.

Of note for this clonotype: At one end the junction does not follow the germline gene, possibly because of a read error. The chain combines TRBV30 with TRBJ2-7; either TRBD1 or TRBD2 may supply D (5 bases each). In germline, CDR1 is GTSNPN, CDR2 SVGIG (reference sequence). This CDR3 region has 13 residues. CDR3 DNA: TGTGCCTGGAGTGGACTTGTGGGGCCGGACTGTCGATTC. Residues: CAWSGLVGPDCRF.

The CDR3 here is CATQFDRGGGYTF. The CDR3 DNA reads as TGTGCCACACAGTTTGACAGGGGAGGCGGCTACACCTTC. The chain combines TRBV2 with TRBJ1-2; 8 bases are a match to TRBD1. Germline V CDR1 and CDR2: SNHLY, FYNNEI. The junction had 12 bases not matched to a gene; V was cut back by 10 bases and J by 8 bases. The CDR3 consists of 13 residues. Full variable domain (outside the CDR3, taken from reference TRBV2 and TRBJ1-2): EPEVTQTPSHQVTQMGQEVILRCVPISNHLYFYWYRQILGQKVEFLVSFYNNEISEKSEIFDDQFSVERPDGSNFTLKIRSTKLEDSAMYFCATQFDRGGGYTFGSGTRLTVV.

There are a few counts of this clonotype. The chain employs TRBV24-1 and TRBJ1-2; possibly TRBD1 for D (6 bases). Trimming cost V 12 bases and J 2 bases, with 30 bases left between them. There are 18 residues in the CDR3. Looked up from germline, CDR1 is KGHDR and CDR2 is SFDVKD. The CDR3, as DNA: TGTGCCGCCATCACAGGGATCCGACTCCCATTTAAAAACTATGGCTACACCTTC. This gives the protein CAAITGIRLPFKNYGYTF.

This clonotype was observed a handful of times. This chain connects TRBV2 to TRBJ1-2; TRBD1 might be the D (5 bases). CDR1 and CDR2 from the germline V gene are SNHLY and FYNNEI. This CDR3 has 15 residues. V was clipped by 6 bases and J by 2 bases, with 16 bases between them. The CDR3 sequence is CASSSSGNRNYGYTF. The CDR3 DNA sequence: TGTGCCAGCAGCAGTTCGGGGAACAGGAACTATGGCTACACCTTC.

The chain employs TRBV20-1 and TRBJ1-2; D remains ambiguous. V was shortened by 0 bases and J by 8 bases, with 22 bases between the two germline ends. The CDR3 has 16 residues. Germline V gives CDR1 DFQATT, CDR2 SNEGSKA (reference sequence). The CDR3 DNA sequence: TGCAGTGCTAGAGACCCTACGTCAGGTAGGGTGGGCGGCTACACCTTC. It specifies CSARDPTSGRVGGYTF.